This TCR beta chain was documented in a study of healthy donors' naive CD4 and CD8 T cells. Study-level information: Donors came from three age groups: 20-25, 40-50 and 60-70 years.

A linear amplification protocol produced the TCR libraries from approximately 460 ng of total RNA. MiXCR, run by TCRdb on the reads, gives a single entry per CDR3 protein. This sample has about 180,000 distinct CDR3 sequences, with 65% to 80% found just once. The CDR3 sequence is 16 residues long. Germline CDR1 and CDR2: KGHSH and LQKENI. V lost 2 bases, J lost 3 bases, and 16 bases lay in between. This clonotype has only a few counts. Sequencing was done on a sample of naive CD4+ and CD8+ T cells sorted from blood, pooled from several donors. The clonotype was recovered from a pool of human donors in good health; the sample pools cells from several healthy donors. The chain recombines TRBV18 with TRBJ1-1; no definite D call. The CDR3 is CASSPYDQSRYTEAFF. The CDR3 DNA follows: TGTGCCAGCTCACCATACGATCAGAGCCGGTACACTGAAGCTTTCTTT.